The rows below give T cell receptor beta chains drawn from one sample of a study of blood T cell repertoires in COVID-19. Data came from immunoSEQ multiplex PCR; TCRdb stores just in-frame clones and leaves some out. The table has 190,000 or so clones, approximately 78% seen once; the top ten hold 2.5% to 3%. Sequenced material: peripheral blood. The receptors stem from a woman older than 75 with active or convalescent COVID-19. Both conserved end residues are part of each CDR3. D genes are given only for firm matches. Clone sizes are given selectively: once, few, many, or a class where the clone is expanded.

j_call: TRBJ1-2
clone_size: .
d_call: TRBD1
v_call: TRBV6-5
cdr3_aa: CASQRQGRGYTF
cdr3_nt: TGTGCCAGCCAACGACAGGGTCGAGGCTACACCTTC

j_call: TRBJ2-3
clone_size: .
d_call: TRBD2
v_call: TRBV18
cdr3_aa: CASSPPSLAGGSTDTQYF
cdr3_nt: TGTGCCAGCTCACCACCGAGTTTAGCGGGGGGCAGCACAGATACGCAGTATTTT

j_call: TRBJ1-2
clone_size: once
d_call: .
v_call: TRBV6-1
cdr3_aa: CASSESRVYGYTF
cdr3_nt: TGTGCCAGCAGTGAAAGCAGGGTATATGGCTACACCTTC

j_call: TRBJ1-6
clone_size: .
d_call: TRBD1
v_call: TRBV9
cdr3_aa: CASSPWGQNSPLHF
cdr3_nt: TGTGCCAGCAGCCCTTGGGGACAGAATTCACCCCTCCACTTT

j_call: TRBJ2-5
clone_size: .
d_call: TRBD1
v_call: TRBV9
cdr3_aa: CASSAPGQGTETQYF
cdr3_nt: TGTGCCAGCAGCGCCCCGGGACAGGGAACGGAGACCCAGTACTTC

j_call: TRBJ2-3
clone_size: .
d_call: TRBD2
v_call: TRBV28
cdr3_aa: CASTPPWGSGDTQYF
cdr3_nt: TGTGCCAGCACTCCCCCGTGGGGTAGCGGGGATACGCAGTATTTT

j_call: TRBJ1-1
clone_size: .
d_call: TRBD1
v_call: TRBV2
cdr3_aa: CASSEMGQEAFF
cdr3_nt: TGTGCCAGCAGTGAAATGGGACAGGAGGCTTTCTTT

j_call: TRBJ2-1
clone_size: .
d_call: TRBD1
v_call: TRBV5-1
cdr3_aa: CASSNTGTDWDEQFF
cdr3_nt: TGCGCCAGCAGCAACACCGGGACAGACTGGGATGAGCAGTTCTTC

j_call: TRBJ1-1
clone_size: .
d_call: .
v_call: TRBV2
cdr3_aa: CASSNRDTEAFF
cdr3_nt: TGTGCCAGCTCAAACAGGGACACTGAAGCTTTCTTT

j_call: TRBJ2-1
clone_size: once
d_call: TRBD1
v_call: TRBV4-2
cdr3_aa: CASSPQHGTAYNEQFF
cdr3_nt: TGTGCCAGCAGCCCTCAGCACGGGACAGCTTACAATGAGCAGTTCTTC

j_call: TRBJ2-1
clone_size: .
d_call: TRBD2
v_call: TRBV5-4
cdr3_aa: CASSLSDGGAHEQFF
cdr3_nt: TGTGCCAGCAGCTTGTCTGACGGGGGGGCCCATGAGCAGTTCTTC

j_call: TRBJ2-2
clone_size: .
d_call: .
v_call: TRBV27
cdr3_aa: CASSLSPTDLAGELFF
cdr3_nt: TGTGCCAGCAGTTTATCCCCCACAGATTTAGCCGGGGAGCTGTTTTTT

j_call: TRBJ2-7
clone_size: .
d_call: TRBD1
v_call: TRBV6-5
cdr3_aa: CASRGQGPKYYEQYF
cdr3_nt: TGTGCCAGCAGGGGACAGGGGCCCAAATACTACGAGCAGTACTTC

j_call: TRBJ2-1
clone_size: few
d_call: .
v_call: TRBV6-4
cdr3_aa: CASSVDSLSYEQFF
cdr3_nt: TGTGCCAGCAGTGTGGACAGCCTTTCCTATGAGCAGTTCTTC

j_call: TRBJ2-7
clone_size: .
d_call: .
v_call: TRBV28
cdr3_aa: CASSSRQEASYEQYF
cdr3_nt: TGTGCCAGCAGTTCGAGACAGGAGGCCTCCTACGAGCAGTACTTC

j_call: TRBJ2-5
clone_size: .
d_call: TRBD1
v_call: TRBV10-3
cdr3_aa: CAISYNGTGLIQETQYF
cdr3_nt: TGTGCCATCAGCTATAACGGGACAGGGTTAATACAAGAGACCCAGTACTTC

j_call: TRBJ1-5
clone_size: few
d_call: .
v_call: TRBV3-1/TRBV3-2
cdr3_aa: CASSQVPNQPQHF
cdr3_nt: TGTGCCAGCAGCCAAGTTCCGAATCAGCCCCAGCATTTT

j_call: TRBJ1-5
clone_size: .
d_call: .
v_call: TRBV10-3
cdr3_aa: CAISESYSQPQHF
cdr3_nt: TGTGCCATCAGTGAGTCTTATTCTCAGCCCCAGCATTTT

j_call: TRBJ1-4
clone_size: few
d_call: .
v_call: TRBV12-3/TRBV12-4
cdr3_aa: CASSLSGDEKLFF
cdr3_nt: TGTGCCAGCAGTTTATCAGGGGATGAAAAACTGTTTTTT

j_call: TRBJ2-2
clone_size: few
d_call: TRBD1
v_call: TRBV12-3/TRBV12-4
cdr3_aa: CASSNRGGGELFF
cdr3_nt: TGTGCCAGCAGTAACAGGGGTGGCGGGGAGCTGTTTTTT

j_call: TRBJ1-2
clone_size: .
d_call: .
v_call: TRBV29-1
cdr3_aa: CSVEERGIANYGYTF
cdr3_nt: TGCAGCGTTGAAGAGAGGGGGATAGCTAACTATGGCTACACCTTC

j_call: TRBJ1-3
clone_size: .
d_call: .
v_call: TRBV19
cdr3_aa: CASRWAGSGNTIYF
cdr3_nt: TGTGCCAGTCGATGGGCTGGCTCTGGAAACACCATATATTTT

j_call: TRBJ1-2
clone_size: few
d_call: TRBD1
v_call: TRBV6-5
cdr3_aa: CASSYSTGARDGYTF
cdr3_nt: TGTGCCAGCAGTTACTCCACAGGGGCGAGAGATGGCTACACCTTC

j_call: TRBJ1-4
clone_size: .
d_call: TRBD1
v_call: TRBV7-6
cdr3_aa: CASSLGIRDRMFF
cdr3_nt: TGTGCCAGCAGCTTGGGTATAAGGGACAGAATGTTTTTT

j_call: TRBJ2-1
clone_size: .
d_call: .
v_call: TRBV5-1
cdr3_aa: CASSLESGSYNEQFF
cdr3_nt: TGCGCCAGCAGCTTGGAAAGCGGCTCCTACAATGAGCAGTTCTTC

j_call: TRBJ2-2
clone_size: .
d_call: TRBD1
v_call: TRBV11-3
cdr3_aa: CASSQGARSGELFF
cdr3_nt: TGTGCCAGCAGTCAGGGGGCGCGGAGCGGGGAGCTGTTTTTT

j_call: TRBJ2-7
clone_size: .
d_call: .
v_call: TRBV27
cdr3_aa: CASRQVGSYEQYF
cdr3_nt: TGTGCCAGCAGACAGGTAGGATCCTACGAGCAGTACTTC

j_call: TRBJ2-1
clone_size: .
d_call: TRBD2
v_call: TRBV6-1
cdr3_aa: CASSARGASGNNEQFF
cdr3_nt: TGTGCCAGCAGTGCTCGAGGGGCTAGCGGGAACAATGAGCAGTTCTTC

j_call: TRBJ1-1
clone_size: .
d_call: .
v_call: TRBV10-3
cdr3_aa: CAISEEGNTEAFF
cdr3_nt: TGTGCCATCAGTGAGGAGGGGAACACTGAAGCTTTCTTT

j_call: TRBJ2-7
clone_size: .
d_call: TRBD1
v_call: TRBV10-3
cdr3_aa: CAITPDRDKQYF
cdr3_nt: TGTGCCATCACCCCAGACAGGGACAAGCAGTACTTC

j_call: TRBJ2-7
clone_size: .
d_call: TRBD2
v_call: TRBV5-1
cdr3_aa: CASSRRASGGQNEQYF
cdr3_nt: TGCGCCAGCAGCCGGCGGGCTAGCGGGGGGCAAAACGAGCAGTACTTC

j_call: TRBJ2-1
clone_size: .
d_call: .
v_call: TRBV4-3
cdr3_aa: CASSRLGAQQGSEQFF
cdr3_nt: TGCGCCAGCAGCCGATTGGGGGCCCAGCAGGGCAGTGAGCAGTTCTTC

j_call: TRBJ1-3
clone_size: .
d_call: TRBD1
v_call: TRBV2
cdr3_aa: CASSDWRQGGNTIYF
cdr3_nt: TGTGCCAGCAGTGATTGGAGACAGGGGGGAAACACCATATATTTT

j_call: TRBJ1-1
clone_size: .
d_call: .
v_call: TRBV6-2/TRBV6-3
cdr3_aa: CASSYEFVTEAFF
cdr3_nt: TGTGCCAGCAGTTATGAGTTTGTCACTGAAGCTTTCTTT

j_call: TRBJ1-2
clone_size: .
d_call: TRBD1
v_call: TRBV20-1
cdr3_aa: CSASGAGTGVGYGYTF
cdr3_nt: TGCAGTGCTAGTGGAGCCGGGACAGGGGTGGGCTATGGCTACACCTTC

j_call: TRBJ2-1
clone_size: .
d_call: TRBD2
v_call: TRBV27
cdr3_aa: CASSPEQRGGLNNEQFF
cdr3_nt: TGTGCCAGCAGTCCCGAACAGCGGGGGGGCCTCAACAATGAGCAGTTCTTC

j_call: TRBJ2-7
clone_size: .
d_call: TRBD1
v_call: TRBV19
cdr3_aa: CASSYLPGQGAYEQYF
cdr3_nt: TGTGCCAGTAGTTACCTACCGGGACAGGGGGCCTACGAGCAGTACTTC

j_call: TRBJ1-5
clone_size: .
d_call: .
v_call: TRBV15
cdr3_aa: CATSRGVGAGGNQPQHF
cdr3_nt: TGTGCCACCAGCAGAGGAGTCGGGGCGGGGGGCAATCAGCCCCAGCATTTT

j_call: TRBJ2-3
clone_size: .
d_call: TRBD1
v_call: TRBV27
cdr3_aa: CASSLSTGPGSDTQYF
cdr3_nt: TGTGCCAGCAGTTTGTCGACAGGGCCTGGGTCAGATACGCAGTATTTT

j_call: TRBJ1-2
clone_size: many
d_call: TRBD1
v_call: TRBV3-1/TRBV3-2
cdr3_aa: CASSHNPGTVSFF
cdr3_nt: TGTGCCAGCAGCCATAATCCTGGGACAGTAAGTTTCTTC

j_call: TRBJ2-3
clone_size: .
d_call: .
v_call: TRBV10-2
cdr3_aa: CASIRGASTDTQYF
cdr3_nt: TGCGCCAGCATACGGGGAGCTAGCACAGATACGCAGTATTTT

j_call: TRBJ1-4
clone_size: many
d_call: TRBD1
v_call: TRBV5-1
cdr3_aa: CASSPRPTGGEEKLFF
cdr3_nt: TGCGCCAGCAGCCCACGACCCACAGGGGGGGAGGAAAAACTGTTTTTT

j_call: TRBJ2-3
clone_size: .
d_call: .
v_call: TRBV19
cdr3_aa: CASSPQGLPTDTQYF
cdr3_nt: TGTGCCAGTAGTCCCCAGGGCCTCCCCACAGATACGCAGTATTTT

j_call: TRBJ1-4
clone_size: .
d_call: .
v_call: TRBV27
cdr3_aa: CASRSFATNEKLFF
cdr3_nt: TGTGCCAGCAGGAGCTTTGCAACTAATGAAAAACTGTTTTTT

j_call: TRBJ1-2
clone_size: .
d_call: TRBD1
v_call: TRBV15
cdr3_aa: CATSSERTGNYGYTF
cdr3_nt: TGTGCCACCAGCAGCGAAAGGACAGGGAACTATGGCTACACCTTC

j_call: TRBJ2-3
clone_size: .
d_call: .
v_call: TRBV5-1
cdr3_aa: CASSLGRSNTDTQYF
cdr3_nt: TGCGCCAGCAGCTTGGGTCGGAGCAACACAGATACGCAGTATTTT

j_call: TRBJ1-1
clone_size: .
d_call: .
v_call: TRBV5-1
cdr3_aa: CASSLGWEGEAFF
cdr3_nt: TGCGCCAGCAGCTTAGGGTGGGAGGGTGAAGCTTTCTTT

j_call: TRBJ1-1
clone_size: .
d_call: .
v_call: TRBV30
cdr3_aa: CAWSVQTGWTEAFF
cdr3_nt: TGTGCCTGGAGTGTACAAACGGGGTGGACTGAAGCTTTCTTT

j_call: TRBJ1-1
clone_size: few
d_call: .
v_call: TRBV5-8
cdr3_aa: CASSLDLMTGSAKAFF
cdr3_nt: TGTGCCAGCAGCTTGGACCTTATGACAGGAAGTGCTAAAGCTTTCTTT

j_call: TRBJ2-2
clone_size: .
d_call: .
v_call: TRBV6-2/TRBV6-3
cdr3_aa: CASSWGRTGELFF
cdr3_nt: TGTGCCAGCAGTTGGGGCCGTACCGGGGAGCTGTTTTTT

j_call: TRBJ1-3
clone_size: .
d_call: .
v_call: TRBV19
cdr3_aa: CASSGNSLRSGNTIYF
cdr3_nt: TGTGCCAGTAGCGGCAACAGTTTGAGATCTGGAAACACCATATATTTT

j_call: TRBJ2-2
clone_size: .
d_call: TRBD2
v_call: TRBV6-5
cdr3_aa: CASSYLAGGSLGELFF
cdr3_nt: TGTGCCAGCAGTTACCTAGCGGGGGGTAGTCTCGGGGAGCTGTTTTTT

j_call: TRBJ2-7
clone_size: .
d_call: .
v_call: TRBV24-1
cdr3_aa: CATSDLGGITYEQYF
cdr3_nt: TGTGCCACCAGTGATTTGGGCGGCATAACCTACGAGCAGTACTTC

j_call: TRBJ2-3
clone_size: .
d_call: TRBD2
v_call: TRBV4-1
cdr3_aa: CASSQDLGTSGEAQYF
cdr3_nt: TGCGCCAGCAGCCAAGATTTGGGGACTAGCGGGGAGGCGCAGTATTTT

j_call: TRBJ2-1
clone_size: .
d_call: TRBD1
v_call: TRBV4-2
cdr3_aa: CASSQSPGQGGEQFF
cdr3_nt: TGTGCCAGCAGCCAATCCCCGGGACAGGGGGGTGAGCAGTTCTTC